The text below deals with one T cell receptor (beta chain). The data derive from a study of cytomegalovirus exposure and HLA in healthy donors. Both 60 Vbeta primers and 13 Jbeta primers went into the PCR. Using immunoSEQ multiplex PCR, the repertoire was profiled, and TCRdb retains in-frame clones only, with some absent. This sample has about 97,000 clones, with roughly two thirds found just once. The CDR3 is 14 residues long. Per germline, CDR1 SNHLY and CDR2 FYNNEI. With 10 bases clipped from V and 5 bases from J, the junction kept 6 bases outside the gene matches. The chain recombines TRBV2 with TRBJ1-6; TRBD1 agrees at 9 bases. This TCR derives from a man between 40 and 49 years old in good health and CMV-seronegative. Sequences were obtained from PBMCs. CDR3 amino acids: CATTTGGNNSPLHF. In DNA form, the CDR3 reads TGTGCCACCACGACAGGGGGAAATAATTCACCCCTCCACTTT.